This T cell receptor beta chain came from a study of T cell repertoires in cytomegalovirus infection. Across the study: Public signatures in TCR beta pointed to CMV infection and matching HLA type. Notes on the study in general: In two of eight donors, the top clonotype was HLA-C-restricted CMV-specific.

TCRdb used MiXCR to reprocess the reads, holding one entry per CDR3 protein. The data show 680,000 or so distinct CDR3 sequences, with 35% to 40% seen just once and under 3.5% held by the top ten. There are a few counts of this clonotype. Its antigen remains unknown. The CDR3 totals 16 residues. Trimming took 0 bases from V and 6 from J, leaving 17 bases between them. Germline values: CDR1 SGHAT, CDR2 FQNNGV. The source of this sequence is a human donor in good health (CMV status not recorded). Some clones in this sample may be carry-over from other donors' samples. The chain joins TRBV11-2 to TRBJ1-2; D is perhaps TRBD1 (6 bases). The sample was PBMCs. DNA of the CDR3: TGTGCCAGCAGCTTAGAGGGAACAGGGAGATTCAATGGCTACACCTTC. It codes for CASSLEGTGRFNGYTF.